A selection of T cell receptor beta chains follows, all from one sample in a study of blood T cell repertoires in COVID-19. Sequenced by immunoSEQ multiplex PCR; TCRdb stores in-frame clones only, minus some. Of more than 150,000 clones in the sample, 86% are singletons; the top ten hold 20% to 25%. The sample comprised peripheral blood. These receptors originate from a man aged 65 to 79 with active or convalescent COVID-19. Both conserved end residues are part of each CDR3. The order of the fields is clone size, V gene, J gene, D gene, CDR3 DNA, CDR3 protein. The D gene is left open where the match is weak. Not every row has a clone size; where given, it reads once, few, many or a size class.

clone_size: -
v_call: TRBV29-1
j_call: TRBJ1-2
d_call: TRBD1
cdr3_nt: TGCAGCGGTGGTGGCAGGGGGACCTATGGCTACACCTTC
cdr3_aa: CSGGGRGTYGYTF

clone_size: -
v_call: TRBV14
j_call: TRBJ1-2
d_call: -
cdr3_nt: TGTGCCAGCAGCCATTCCGGGTTCAACTATGGCTACACCTTC
cdr3_aa: CASSHSGFNYGYTF

clone_size: few
v_call: TRBV12-5
j_call: TRBJ1-1
d_call: -
cdr3_nt: TGTGCTAGTGGTTTGGTTCGGGAGACCCTGAACACTGAAGCTTTCTTT
cdr3_aa: CASGLVRETLNTEAFF

clone_size: -
v_call: TRBV4-1
j_call: TRBJ1-1
d_call: -
cdr3_nt: TGCGCCAGCAGCCAAGGCAGACAGTTGGGCACTGAAGCTTTCTTT
cdr3_aa: CASSQGRQLGTEAFF

clone_size: -
v_call: TRBV14
j_call: TRBJ1-5
d_call: -
cdr3_nt: TGTGCCAGCAGCCAATCCAGGGGTCAGCCCCAGCATTTT
cdr3_aa: CASSQSRGQPQHF

clone_size: -
v_call: TRBV3-1/TRBV3-2
j_call: TRBJ2-5
d_call: -
cdr3_nt: TGTGCCAGCAGCCAAACTGACGCAGCGGGTGAAAGAAGGAGGCAGACCCAGTACTTC
cdr3_aa: CASSQTDAAGERRRQTQYF

clone_size: -
v_call: TRBV19
j_call: TRBJ2-6
d_call: -
cdr3_nt: TGTGCCAGTAGTATAGATCTATATTGGTTTTCTGGGGCCAACGTCCTGACTTTC
cdr3_aa: CASSIDLYWFSGANVLTF

clone_size: -
v_call: TRBV19
j_call: TRBJ1-2
d_call: TRBD1
cdr3_nt: TGTGCCAGTAGTATGGCCGGGACAGGGGCTAACTATGGCTACACCTTC
cdr3_aa: CASSMAGTGANYGYTF

clone_size: -
v_call: TRBV18
j_call: TRBJ1-6
d_call: TRBD1
cdr3_nt: TGTGCCAGCTCAAGGGGGCTCGGGTCACCCCTCCACTTT
cdr3_aa: CASSRGLGSPLHF

clone_size: -
v_call: TRBV11-2
j_call: TRBJ2-7
d_call: TRBD1
cdr3_nt: TGTGCCAGCAGCTTAGCTGGGACAGGGAGCTCCTACGAGCAGTACTTC
cdr3_aa: CASSLAGTGSSYEQYF

clone_size: -
v_call: TRBV7-2
j_call: TRBJ1-1
d_call: TRBD1
cdr3_nt: TGTGCCAGCAGCCGTAGGGGGCCTAACACTGAAGCTTTCTTT
cdr3_aa: CASSRRGPNTEAFF

clone_size: -
v_call: TRBV11-2
j_call: TRBJ1-4
d_call: -
cdr3_nt: TGTGCCAGCAGCTTAGGGGGGCCGCGGGAAAAACTGTTTTTT
cdr3_aa: CASSLGGPREKLFF

clone_size: -
v_call: TRBV5-6
j_call: TRBJ1-2
d_call: TRBD1
cdr3_nt: TGTGCCAGCAGCTTGGAGACAGGGCGCGGCTACACCTTC
cdr3_aa: CASSLETGRGYTF

clone_size: -
v_call: TRBV7-9
j_call: TRBJ2-7
d_call: TRBD2
cdr3_nt: TGTGCCAGCAGCTCGGAAGCGGGGGTGGCCTACGAGCAGTACTTC
cdr3_aa: CASSSEAGVAYEQYF

clone_size: once
v_call: TRBV11-2
j_call: TRBJ1-6
d_call: -
cdr3_nt: TGTGCCAGCAGCCCCCCCCTGACTTGGAATTCACCCCTCCACTTT
cdr3_aa: CASSPPLTWNSPLHF

clone_size: once
v_call: TRBV5-8
j_call: TRBJ1-6
d_call: TRBD1
cdr3_nt: TGTGCCAGCAGGTCCGGGACAGACGTTTCACCCCTCCACTTT
cdr3_aa: CASRSGTDVSPLHF

clone_size: -
v_call: TRBV6-4
j_call: TRBJ1-1
d_call: -
cdr3_nt: TGTGCCAGCAGTGCCGACACATACACTGAAGCTTTCTTT
cdr3_aa: CASSADTYTEAFF

clone_size: -
v_call: TRBV10-3
j_call: TRBJ1-1
d_call: -
cdr3_nt: TGTGCCATCAGTGAGTCGAAGGAGTTACTGAACACTGAAGCTTTCTTT
cdr3_aa: CAISESKELLNTEAFF

clone_size: few
v_call: TRBV9
j_call: TRBJ1-1
d_call: TRBD1
cdr3_nt: TGTGCCAGCAGCCTTGCAAGTGGGACAGGGGTGGTCTACACTGAAGCTTTCTTT
cdr3_aa: CASSLASGTGVVYTEAFF

clone_size: -
v_call: TRBV27
j_call: TRBJ1-6
d_call: TRBD1
cdr3_nt: TGTGCCAGCAGTCCCTCCGGACAGGGGTCCAATTCACCCCTCCACTTT
cdr3_aa: CASSPSGQGSNSPLHF

clone_size: -
v_call: TRBV2
j_call: TRBJ1-4
d_call: -
cdr3_nt: TGTGCCAGCAGTGGCCGCCTGCTAGGAGAAAAACTGTTTTTT
cdr3_aa: CASSGRLLGEKLFF

clone_size: -
v_call: TRBV7-2
j_call: TRBJ2-5
d_call: TRBD1
cdr3_nt: TGTGCCAGCAGCTCAGGACAGGGTTTGCTGGAGACCCAGTACTTC
cdr3_aa: CASSSGQGLLETQYF

clone_size: -
v_call: TRBV14
j_call: TRBJ2-3
d_call: TRBD2
cdr3_nt: TGTGCCAGCAGCCAATTTAGTGCGGGAGGAAGTACAGATACGCAGTATTTT
cdr3_aa: CASSQFSAGGSTDTQYF

clone_size: -
v_call: TRBV4-1
j_call: TRBJ1-6
d_call: -
cdr3_nt: TGCGCCAGCAGCCAAGGTCAGGGGAACGATTCACCCCTCCACTTT
cdr3_aa: CASSQGQGNDSPLHF

clone_size: -
v_call: TRBV12-3/TRBV12-4
j_call: TRBJ1-4
d_call: TRBD1
cdr3_nt: TGTGCCAGCAGAAGACAGGGAGGAGAAAAACTGTTTTTT
cdr3_aa: CASRRQGGEKLFF

clone_size: -
v_call: TRBV2
j_call: TRBJ1-4
d_call: TRBD1
cdr3_nt: TGTGCCAGCAGACCCGACAGGGCAGCTAATGAAAAACTGTTTTTT
cdr3_aa: CASRPDRAANEKLFF

clone_size: -
v_call: TRBV19
j_call: TRBJ1-5
d_call: TRBD1
cdr3_nt: TGTGCCAGTAGTAACCGGAGACAGGGCGGTCAGCCCCAGCATTTT
cdr3_aa: CASSNRRQGGQPQHF

clone_size: -
v_call: TRBV27
j_call: TRBJ1-6
d_call: TRBD1
cdr3_nt: TGTGCCAGCAGTCTGGGACAGGATTCACCCCTCCACTTT
cdr3_aa: CASSLGQDSPLHF

clone_size: once
v_call: TRBV30
j_call: TRBJ2-3
d_call: TRBD2
cdr3_nt: TGTGCCTGGAGTGGGGGACTAGCTGGAGAGCCAGATACGCAGTATTTT
cdr3_aa: CAWSGGLAGEPDTQYF

clone_size: -
v_call: TRBV6-2/TRBV6-3
j_call: TRBJ1-1
d_call: TRBD1
cdr3_nt: TGTGCCAGCAGTCCCGGGACAGCCCGGCGGCTGCTGAAAACTTTCTTT
cdr3_aa: CASSPGTARRLLKTFF

clone_size: -
v_call: TRBV6-2/TRBV6-3
j_call: TRBJ2-5
d_call: TRBD2
cdr3_nt: TGTGCCAGCAGTCTCCTTAGGACTAGCGGGAGGGGGGAGACCCAGTACTTC
cdr3_aa: CASSLLRTSGRGETQYF

clone_size: few
v_call: TRBV6-2/TRBV6-3
j_call: TRBJ1-2
d_call: -
cdr3_nt: TGTGCCAGCAGCCCCTACCCCCCAGCGGACTATGGCTACACCTTC
cdr3_aa: CASSPYPPADYGYTF

clone_size: -
v_call: TRBV28
j_call: TRBJ1-2
d_call: -
cdr3_nt: TGTGCCAGCAGCCAGTGGGGCAGATCTCACTACACCTTC
cdr3_aa: CASSQWGRSHYTF

clone_size: -
v_call: TRBV28
j_call: TRBJ2-2
d_call: -
cdr3_nt: TGTGCCAGCAGCACAGACGGGAACACCGGGGAGCTGTTTTTT
cdr3_aa: CASSTDGNTGELFF

clone_size: -
v_call: TRBV2
j_call: TRBJ2-3
d_call: -
cdr3_nt: TGTGCCAGCAAAAGACAGTTAGCCCCCACAGATACGCAGTATTTT
cdr3_aa: CASKRQLAPTDTQYF

clone_size: -
v_call: TRBV19
j_call: TRBJ1-2
d_call: -
cdr3_nt: TGTGCCAGTGGGACACCGTCCTATGGCTACACCTTC
cdr3_aa: CASGTPSYGYTF

clone_size: -
v_call: TRBV9
j_call: TRBJ2-5
d_call: -
cdr3_nt: TGTGCCAGCAGCGTACAGGCGGGCGGAGAGACCCAGTACTTC
cdr3_aa: CASSVQAGGETQYF

clone_size: -
v_call: TRBV18
j_call: TRBJ1-1
d_call: -
cdr3_nt: TGTGCCAGCTCCCCCAGGGAGGATACTGAAGCTTTCTTT
cdr3_aa: CASSPREDTEAFF

clone_size: -
v_call: TRBV18
j_call: TRBJ2-6
d_call: -
cdr3_nt: TGTGCCAGCTCACAACAGGGATTTGGAGGAGTAGGGGCCAACGTCCTGACTTTC
cdr3_aa: CASSQQGFGGVGANVLTF

clone_size: few
v_call: TRBV6-2/TRBV6-3
j_call: TRBJ2-2
d_call: -
cdr3_nt: TGTGCCAGCAGTCCACCTATGGACACCGGGGAGCTGTTTTTT
cdr3_aa: CASSPPMDTGELFF

clone_size: -
v_call: TRBV6-2/TRBV6-3
j_call: TRBJ2-1
d_call: TRBD2
cdr3_nt: TGTGCCAGCAGTTACGACCGTGCGACTAGCGGGAGGTACAATGAGCAGTTCTTC
cdr3_aa: CASSYDRATSGRYNEQFF

clone_size: -
v_call: TRBV6-6
j_call: TRBJ1-5
d_call: -
cdr3_nt: TGTGCCAGCAGTTACGGGGGGAGGGATAGCAATCAGCCCCAGCATTTT
cdr3_aa: CASSYGGRDSNQPQHF

clone_size: -
v_call: TRBV5-5
j_call: TRBJ1-1
d_call: TRBD1
cdr3_nt: TGTGCCAGCAGGACCCTCGACAGGGGCACTGAAGCTTTCTTT
cdr3_aa: CASRTLDRGTEAFF

clone_size: -
v_call: TRBV10-3
j_call: TRBJ2-3
d_call: TRBD2
cdr3_nt: TGTGCCATCAGTGAGTCGCTAGCGGGAGACACAGATACGCAGTATTTT
cdr3_aa: CAISESLAGDTDTQYF

clone_size: -
v_call: TRBV27
j_call: TRBJ1-6
d_call: -
cdr3_nt: TGTGCCAGCAGTTTAAAGTGGGCCCGGGACTATTCACCCCTCCACTTT
cdr3_aa: CASSLKWARDYSPLHF

clone_size: -
v_call: TRBV6-1
j_call: TRBJ2-7
d_call: -
cdr3_nt: TGTGCCAGCAGTGAGGTGTACTCTAACTACGAGCAGTACTTC
cdr3_aa: CASSEVYSNYEQYF